This TCR beta chain derives from a study of human T cells and chemical hapten exposure. General study findings and limits: Sensitizing to DPC left TCRs with a frequency above 1 in 1000 unaltered.

One entry per CDR3 protein results from TCRdb running MiXCR on the RACE reads. The sample lists 70,000 to 95,000 distinct CDR3 sequences, over 6.5% occurring once. The CDR3 has 12 amino acids. Germline assignment: CDR1 SGDLS and CDR2 YYNGEE. V lost 6 bases and J lost 8, with 11 bases in between. Time point reported: healthy volunteer bleed at 6 weeks. Whole blood that had not been fractionated was the source of extracted total RNA. This clonotype was counted between two and nine times. Its antigen is not known. The chain has TRBV9 and TRBJ1-4; tentatively, D is TRBD1 (5 bases). The sample consisted of whole blood. This clonotype was sampled from a female donor in good health. Some clones in this sample may be carry-over from other donors' samples. CDR3 sequence: CASKGTGEKLFF. DNA for the CDR3: TGTGCCAGCAAGGGGACGGGAGAAAAACTGTTTTTT.